The 10 T cell receptor beta chains reported below all come from one sample, sequenced in a study of blood T cell repertoires in COVID-19. The repertoire was sequenced with immunoSEQ multiplex PCR; TCRdb's copy has only in-frame clones and lacks some. The sample includes roughly 500,000 clones, approximately 90% of them seen just once. Sequenced material: PBMCs or T cells enriched from blood (not recorded which). All receptors derive from a woman aged 40 to 55 who had recovered from COVID-19.

This clone was seen just once. This chain uses TRBV27 with TRBJ2-5; a weak D match, TRBD2 (6 bases). The germline V and J ends were trimmed by 2 bases and 4 bases, with 11 bases remaining between them. The V gene's germline CDR1 is MNHEY and CDR2 SMNVEV (reference sequence). The CDR3 spans 14 residues. DNA of the CDR3: TGTGCCAGCAGTTTAGGGAGGTTCGGAGAGACCCAGTACTTC. Protein product: CASSLGRFGETQYF.

The gene calls are TRBV9 and TRBJ2-1, with 13 bases fitting TRBD2. V gave up 2 bases and J gave up 7 bases; unmatched junction bases: 3. The germline gives CDR1 SGDLS, CDR2 YYNGEE. CDR3 size: 15 residues. This CDR3 is CASSVWGLAGNEQFF. The CDR3 nucleotides are TGTGCCAGCAGCGTGTGGGGACTAGCGGGAAATGAGCAGTTCTTC. The full variable domain, rest sourced from reference TRBV9 and TRBJ2-1, is DSGVTQTPKHLITATGQRVTLRCSPRSGDLSVYWYQQSLDQGLQFLIQYYNGEERAKGNILERFSAQQFPDLHSELNLSSLELGDSALYFCASSVWGLAGNEQFFGPGTRLTVL.

The rearrangement links TRBV19 to TRBJ1-2; 10 bases agree with TRBD1. Germline CDR1 is LNHDA and CDR2 is SQIVND (reference sequence). The CDR3 consists of 17 residues. Trimming removed 5 bases from V and 6 bases from J; junction bases left unmatched: 15. CDR3 coding DNA: TGTGCCAGTAGTTTCCGGACAGGGGGGCATTTGAATAATGGCTACACCTTC. Protein: CASSFRTGGHLNNGYTF.

The chain combines TRBV11-2 with TRBJ1-1; D call uncertain. The CDR3 length is 15 residues. Trimming took off 1 base at V and 3 bases at J, with 12 bases between the two ends. Germline values: CDR1 SGHAT, CDR2 FQNNGV. DNA of the CDR3: TGTGCCAGCAGCTTAGGGACTCAGATCTACACTGAAGCTTTCTTT. Encoded protein: CASSLGTQIYTEAFF.

The chain uses TRBV4-1 and TRBJ2-7; TRBD1 might be the D (5 bases). Trimming left V 4 bases short and J 4 bases short, with 17 bases between. Per the germline V gene, CDR1 is MGHRA and CDR2 is YSYEKL. The CDR3 is 15 residues long. CDR3 DNA sequence: TGCGCCAGCAGCCTGCAGGGTTTAGAAGGGTACGAGCAGTACTTC. Translating gives CASSLQGLEGYEQYF.

This clone has only one observation. The rearrangement joins TRBV27 to TRBJ2-7; 9 nucleotides agree with TRBD1. The germline V gene has CDR1 MNHEY and CDR2 SMNVEV (reference sequence). The CDR3 totals 15 residues. Unmatched junction bases numbered 10, after V lost 6 bases and J lost 4 bases. The CDR3 coding sequence is TGTGCCAGCAGCCTAACAGGGGGCCTTATTTACGAGCAGTACTTC. It is translated as CASSLTGGLIYEQYF.

The CDR3, as DNA: TGTGCTAGTGGCGAAAACAGGCGTGGGGAGACCCAGTACTTC. Its protein product is CASGENRRGETQYF. This chain links TRBV12-5 with TRBJ2-5; D possibly corresponds to TRBD1 (5 bases). V dropped 6 bases and J dropped 5 bases, with 16 bases sitting between them. Germline V gene data show CDR1 as LGHNT and CDR2 as FRNRAP. CDR3 length: 14 amino acids.

V gene TRBV5-4 combines with J gene TRBJ2-7; 9 nucleotides agree with TRBD2. Germline values: CDR1 SGHNT, CDR2 YYREEE (reference sequence). The CDR3 is 16 amino acids. The J segment lost 0 bases and the V segment lost 0 bases, leaving 4 bases of the junction unmatched. The CDR3 here is CASSLETSGFSYEQYF. The CDR3 bases are TGTGCCAGCAGCTTGGAAACTAGCGGGTTCTCCTACGAGCAGTACTTC.

The chain carries TRBV12-3 or TRBV12-4 and TRBJ2-1; no definite D call. Trimming took 4 bases from V and 3 from J, leaving 7 bases between them. The CDR3 has 13 residues. DNA of the CDR3: TGTGCCAGCAGTTCTAAGATCTACAATGAGCAGTTCTTC. This translates into CASSSKIYNEQFF.

The CDR3 loop reads CATKPGRYDTQYF. CDR3 bases: TGTGCCACCAAACCGGGAAGGTACGATACGCAGTATTTT. The chain combines TRBV15 with TRBJ2-3; tentative D call: TRBD2 (5 bases). CDR1 and CDR2 from the germline V gene are LNHNV and YYDKDF (reference sequence). V lost 7 bases and J lost 6, with 14 bases in between. This CDR3 comprises 13 residues.